This TCR beta chain was sequenced during a study of T-cell memory formation after mild COVID-19. Via MiXCR, TCRdb re-called the 5' RACE reads, giving one row per CDR3 protein. Of roughly 300,000 distinct CDR3 sequences in the sample, around 15% were seen once. There are 15 residues in the CDR3. This clonotype was sampled from a man aged 18 to 30 who had mild COVID-19 (a few samples of this study predate the infection). Cell type and time point are not known. The sequenced sample was PBMCs or a T cell subset sorted from them (not recorded which). The chain joins TRBV12-2 to TRBJ2-7. TRBV12-2 is a listed pseudogene. The CDR3, as DNA: TGTGCAAGTCGCTTAGCGAACCAGAAGACCTACGAGCAGTACGTC. This translates into CASRLANQKTYEQYV.